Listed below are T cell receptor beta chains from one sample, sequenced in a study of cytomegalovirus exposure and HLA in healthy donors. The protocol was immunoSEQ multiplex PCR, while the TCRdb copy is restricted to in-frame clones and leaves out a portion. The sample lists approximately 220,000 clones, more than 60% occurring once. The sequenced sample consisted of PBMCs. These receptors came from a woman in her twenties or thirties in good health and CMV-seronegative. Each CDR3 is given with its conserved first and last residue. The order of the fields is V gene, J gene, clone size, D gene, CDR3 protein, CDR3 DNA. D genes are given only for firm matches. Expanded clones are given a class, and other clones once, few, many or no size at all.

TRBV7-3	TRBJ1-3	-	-	CASSSHQGGTGNTIYF	TGTGCCAGCAGCTCCCACCAAGGGGGTACTGGAAACACCATATATTTT
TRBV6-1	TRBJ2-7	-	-	CASTRTIASSYEQYF	TGTGCCAGCACCAGAACTATCGCTAGCTCCTACGAGCAGTACTTC
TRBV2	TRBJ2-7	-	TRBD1	CASSEGDRGTYEQYF	TGTGCCAGCAGTGAGGGGGACAGGGGGACCTACGAGCAGTACTTC
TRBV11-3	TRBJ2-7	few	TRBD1	CASSLVSETGGYEQYF	TGTGCCAGCAGCTTAGTTTCCGAGACAGGGGGCTACGAGCAGTACTTC
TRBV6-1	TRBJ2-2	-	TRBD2	CASSGLAGGGELFF	TGTGCCAGCAGTGGACTAGCGGGAGGCGGGGAGCTGTTTTTT
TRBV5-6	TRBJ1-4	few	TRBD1	CASSGDAGGAEKLFF	TGTGCCAGCAGCGGGGATGCAGGGGGAGCTGAAAAACTGTTTTTT
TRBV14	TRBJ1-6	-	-	CASSQWFGRGLSSYNSPLHF	TGTGCCAGCAGCCAATGGTTCGGGAGGGGCCTTAGCTCCTATAATTCACCCCTCCACTTT
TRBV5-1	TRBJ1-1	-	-	CASSLVSGLLSNTEAFF	TGCGCCAGCAGCTTGGTGTCAGGGTTGTTATCGAACACTGAAGCTTTCTTT
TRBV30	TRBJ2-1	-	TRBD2	CAWSGGLAGDKFF	TGTGCCTGGAGTGGGGGGTTAGCGGGAGATAAGTTCTTC
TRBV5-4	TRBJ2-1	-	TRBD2	CATEEPAGGYNEQFF	TGTGCCACCGAGGAGCCGGCGGGGGGCTACAATGAGCAGTTCTTC
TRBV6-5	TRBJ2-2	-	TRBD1	CASSSTGGTGELFF	TGTGCCAGCAGTTCTACAGGGGGCACCGGGGAGCTGTTTTTT
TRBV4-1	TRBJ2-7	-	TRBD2	CASSETHLAGGTYEQYF	TGCGCCAGCAGCGAGACACACCTAGCGGGAGGAACCTACGAGCAGTACTTC
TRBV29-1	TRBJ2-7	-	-	CSVGQHEQYF	TGCAGCGTTGGACAGCACGAGCAGTACTTC
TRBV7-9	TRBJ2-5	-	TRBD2	CASSYTTSGRKETQYF	TGTGCCAGCAGCTACACGACTAGCGGGAGGAAAGAGACCCAGTACTTC
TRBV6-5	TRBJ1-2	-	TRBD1	CASTPWGTGDGYTF	TGTGCCAGCACCCCCTGGGGGACAGGGGACGGCTACACCTTC
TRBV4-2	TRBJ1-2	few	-	CASSGPDMGLGTYTF	TGTGCCAGCAGCGGACCGGACATGGGGTTAGGGACATACACCTTC